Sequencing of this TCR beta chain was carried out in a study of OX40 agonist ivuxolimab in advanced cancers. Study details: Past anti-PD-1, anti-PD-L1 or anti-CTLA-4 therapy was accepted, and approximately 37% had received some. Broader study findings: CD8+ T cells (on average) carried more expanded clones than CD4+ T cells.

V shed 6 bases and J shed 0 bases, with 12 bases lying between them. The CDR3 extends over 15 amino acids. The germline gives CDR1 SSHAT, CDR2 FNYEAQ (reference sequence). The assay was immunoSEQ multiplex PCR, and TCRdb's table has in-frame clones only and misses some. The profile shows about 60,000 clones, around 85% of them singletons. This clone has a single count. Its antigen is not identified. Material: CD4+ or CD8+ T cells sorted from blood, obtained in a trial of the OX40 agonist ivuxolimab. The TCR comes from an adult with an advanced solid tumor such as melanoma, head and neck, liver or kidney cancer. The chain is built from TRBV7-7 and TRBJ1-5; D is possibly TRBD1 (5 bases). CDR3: CASSRDVSSNQPQHF. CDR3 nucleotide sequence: TGTGCCAGCAGTCGGGACGTGAGTAGCAATCAGCCCCAGCATTTT.